This entry lists 12 T cell receptor beta chains sequenced from one sample in a study of T cell changes during pregnancy in multiple sclerosis. Sequencing used immunoSEQ multiplex PCR; TCRdb keeps in-frame clones, though not all of them. The sample consists of more than 80,000 clones, more than 85% of them appearing once. Sample: peripheral blood, taken in the first trimester of pregnancy. The receptors come from a female donor with multiple sclerosis, enrolled in a pregnancy study.

The genes are TRBV6-5 and TRBJ1-5; 7 bases match TRBD1. This CDR3 contains 15 residues. V lost 5 bases and J lost 2; bases outside the gene matches: 6. Per the germline V gene, CDR1 is MNHEY and CDR2 is SVGAGI. CDR3 in amino acids: CASSTRGQGNQPQHF. The DNA for the CDR3 is TGTGCCAGCAGTACCCGTGGACAGGGCAATCAGCCCCAGCATTTT.

This clone came up many times. The chain employs TRBV5-6 and TRBJ1-5, with D possibly TRBD1 on 6 matching bases. CDR1 and CDR2 from the germline V gene are SGHDT and YYEEEE. Trimming stripped 1 base from V and 2 bases from J, with 10 bases between. The CDR3 is 15 amino acids. The CDR3 is CASSLWGLGNQPQHF. CDR3 DNA sequence: TGTGCCAGCAGCTTGTGGGGGCTCGGCAATCAGCCCCAGCATTTT.

This clone is a singleton in its sample. This chain uses TRBV5-6 with TRBJ2-5; 10 nucleotides line up with TRBD2. Trimming removed 3 bases from V and 2 bases from J; junction bases left unmatched: 7. The germline gives CDR1 SGHDT, CDR2 YYEEEE. The CDR3 loop spans 16 amino acids. The CDR3 protein is CASSSVAGGSQETQYF. The CDR3 nucleotides are TGTGCCAGCAGCTCGGTAGCGGGGGGTTCACAAGAGACCCAGTACTTC.

The CDR3 loop reads CASSDLGGAWSSSYNEQFF. The DNA for the CDR3 is TGTGCCAGCAGTGATTTAGGGGGAGCGTGGTCCAGCTCCTACAATGAGCAGTTCTTC. The rearrangement links TRBV2 to TRBJ2-1, with a possible D match to TRBD1 (6 bases). V was pared by 3 bases and J by 0 bases, with 21 bases between. The germline CDR1 and CDR2 sequences are SNHLY and FYNNEI. The CDR3 extends over 19 amino acids.

The V and J genes are TRBV5-4 and TRBJ2-5; 8 bases agree with TRBD2. Germline V gene data show CDR1 as SGHNT and CDR2 as YYREEE (reference sequence). This CDR3 contains 14 residues. After removal of 0 bases from V and 4 bases from J, the junction contained 2 bases not matched to a gene. DNA of the CDR3: TGTGCCAGCAGCTTGGGTCTAGCGGGAGAGACCCAGTACTTC. This gives the protein CASSLGLAGETQYF.

The rearrangement links TRBV7-8 to TRBJ1-1, with 9 bases fitting TRBD1. The CDR3 runs 15 residues. V shed 5 bases and J 6 bases; nucleotides not matched to a gene: 10. Germline V CDR1 and CDR2: SGHVS, FQNEAQ. The CDR3 sequence is CASSPSTGGLAEAFF. In nucleotides, the CDR3 is TGTGCCAGCAGCCCATCGACAGGGGGGCTGGCTGAAGCTTTCTTT.

This chain uses TRBV5-4 with TRBJ2-5; 9 bases map to TRBD2. CDR1 and CDR2 from the germline V gene are SGHNT and YYREEE (reference sequence). The CDR3 is 14 residues long. The ends lost 5 bases at V and 2 bases at J; junction bases unmatched: 4. CDR3 nucleotides: TGTGCCAGCAGTCCGGGACTAGCACAAGAGACCCAGTACTTC. Protein product: CASSPGLAQETQYF. The variable domain in full, completed from reference TRBV5-4 and TRBJ2-5, reads ETGVTQSPTHLIKTRGQQVTLRCSSQSGHNTVSWYQQALGQGPQFIFQYYREEENGRGNFPPRFSGLQFPNYSSELNVNALELDDSALYLCASSPGLAQETQYFGPGTRLLVL.

The rearrangement links TRBV7-9 to TRBJ2-7, with 8 positions matching TRBD2. From germline, CDR1 is SEHNR and CDR2 FQNEAQ (reference sequence). The CDR3 extends over 13 amino acids. As DNA, the CDR3 is TGTGTCACGGGAGGGACGAGCTCCTACGAGCAGTACTTC. Translating it yields CVTGGTSSYEQYF.

The chain employs TRBV7-6 and TRBJ1-3; D is unresolved. CDR3 length equals 15 residues. The germline V and J ends were trimmed by 2 bases and 0 bases, with 8 bases remaining between them. Looked up from germline, CDR1 is SGHVS and CDR2 is FNYEAQ. CDR3 nucleotide sequence: TGTGCCAGCAGCTTACTCGAGAGCTCTGGAAACACCATATATTTT. Translation gives CASSLLESSGNTIYF.

This rearrangement joins TRBV7-2 to TRBJ2-7, with 7 bases that match TRBD1. The germline gives CDR1 SGHTA, CDR2 FQGNSA. The CDR3 covers 14 residues. Germline trimming cut 4 bases from V and 1 base from J; bases unmatched to any gene: 4. In nucleotides, the CDR3 is TGTGCCAGCAGCTCATCGACAGGGTCCTACGAGCAGTACTTC. It yields the protein CASSSSTGSYEQYF.

This clone was counted once. The rearrangement joins TRBV10-3 to TRBJ1-4; D is perhaps TRBD1 (6 bases). The germline V and J ends were trimmed by 6 bases and 5 bases, with 16 bases remaining between them. CDR3 length: 15 residues. CDR1 and CDR2 (germline): ENHRY, SYGVKD. The CDR3 spells CAIRSGGAGNEKLFF. The CDR3 DNA reads TGTGCCATCAGGTCGGGGGGCGCAGGGAATGAAAAACTGTTTTTT.

The V call is TRBV4-3, the J call TRBJ2-3; 7 positions agree with TRBD1. This CDR3 region has 15 residues. Germline V lookup: CDR1 LGHNA, CDR2 YSLEER. Trimming cost V 0 bases and J 4 bases; bases outside gene matches: 4. The chain's CDR3 is CASSQETGTADTQYF. CDR3 in DNA: TGCGCCAGCAGCCAAGAAACCGGGACAGCAGATACGCAGTATTTT.